The entry below describes one TCR beta chain. As yet, its antigen is unknown. Germline CDR1 is SGDLS and CDR2 is YYNGEE. The CDR3 extends over 17 amino acids. V dropped 0 bases and J dropped 6; count of bases not matched to a gene: 6. Data came from immunoSEQ multiplex PCR; TCRdb stores just in-frame clones and leaves some out. The sample includes about 87,000 clones, about 90% of them seen just once. Fresh-frozen tumor tissue and more than two years of survival data were available for all. No glioblastoma patient carried an isocitrate dehydrogenase mutation. PBMC sampling occurred before vaccination, two weeks after the third dose, and at progression. This sample was taken from a study of glioma-infiltrating T cells after dendritic cell vaccination. Study outcomes and limitations: Higher TCR clonality did not directly relate to longer survival.

This TCR came from a human donor with glioblastoma. The chain carries TRBV9 and TRBJ2-7, with 16 nucleotides matching TRBD2. Sequencing was performed on blood, taken before dendritic cell vaccination. The CDR3 sequence is CASSVAGLAGGLSEQYF. The CDR3 DNA reads as TGTGCCAGCAGCGTAGCGGGACTAGCGGGGGGGCTCTCCGAGCAGTACTTC. Variable domain in full (rest from reference TRBV9 and TRBJ2-7): DSGVTQTPKHLITATGQRVTLRCSPRSGDLSVYWYQQSLDQGLQFLIQYYNGEERAKGNILERFSAQQFPDLHSELNLSSLELGDSALYFCASSVAGLAGGLSEQYFGPGTRLTVT.